One and the same sample provided the 28 T cell receptor beta chains below, sequenced in a study of beta chain features in type 1 diabetes. The whole isolated RNA underwent reverse transcription, so sequencing captured expressed TCRB transcripts. Sequencing was performed with immunoSEQ multiplex PCR; in TCRdb, only in-frame clones are kept and a portion is missing. This sample has 250,000 to 350,000 clones; roughly 15% occur once, and the top ten carry roughly 6.7%. The sequencing input was central memory CD4+ T cells from blood. These receptors came from a man aged 25 to 40 in good health.

This clone was seen a few times. The gene calls are TRBV4-1 and TRBJ2-2; 9 nucleotides align to TRBD2. The CDR3 length is 16 residues. Trimming removed 0 bases from V and 5 bases from J; junction bases left unmatched: 4. Germline CDR1 and CDR2: MGHRA and YSYEKL. The CDR3 reads CASSQDVAGATGELFF. CDR3 nucleotide sequence: TGCGCCAGCAGCCAAGATGTAGCGGGGGCTACCGGGGAGCTGTTTTTT.

V usage is TRBV4-2 and J usage is TRBJ2-1; no reliable D call. The V gene's germline CDR1 is LGHNA and CDR2 YNFKEQ. This CDR3 region has 13 residues. V was pared by 0 bases and J by 8 bases, with 8 bases between. CDR3 region: CASSQDVSHEQFF. CDR3 DNA sequence: TGTGCCAGCAGCCAAGATGTCTCCCATGAGCAGTTCTTC.

This clone was observed a handful of times. The chain joins TRBV4-3 to TRBJ2-7; 8 bases agree with TRBD1. CDR3 length equals 19 residues. Germline V gene sequence: CDR1 LGHNA, CDR2 YSLEER. The trim removed 1 base at V and 4 bases at J, leaving 18 bases unmatched. The DNA for the CDR3 is TGCGCCAGCAGCCAAGCAGCCGGGCAGGGGGCGTTTCAGGGATACGAGCAGTACTTC. Translating it yields CASSQAAGQGAFQGYEQYF.

As regards this clone: This specimen includes other DNA sequences encoding the same CDR3. The rearrangement joins TRBV7-9 to TRBJ2-3; perhaps TRBD1 as D (6 bases). The germline CDR1 and CDR2 sequences are SEHNR and FQNEAQ (reference sequence). The CDR3 runs to 14 residues. The germline V and J ends were trimmed by 0 bases and 5 bases, with 9 bases remaining between them. CDR3 loop: CASSLAGALDTQYF. For the CDR3, the DNA is TGTGCCAGCAGCTTAGCGGGGGCCCTAGATACGCAGTATTTT.

This clone was found a few times. At the DNA level, this CDR3 is encoded by other sequences in the same sample as well. This sequence joins TRBV27 and TRBJ2-1; D is possibly TRBD2 (5 bases). Germline-derived CDR1 and CDR2 are MNHEY and SMNVEV (reference sequence). V shed 6 bases and J shed 4 bases, with 13 bases lying between them. The CDR3 is 14 residues long. The CDR3 region has the DNA TGTGCCAGCAGCTCACTAGACCATTACAATGAGCAGTTCTTC. Translated, it gives CASSSLDHYNEQFF.

About this clone itself: The same CDR3 can be traced to other DNA sequences in this sample. V and J are TRBV7-2 and TRBJ1-5, with 7 positions matching TRBD1. The junction had 1 base not matched to a gene; V was cut back by 4 bases and J by 4 bases. The CDR3 is made up of 13 amino acids. Germline V gene sequence: CDR1 SGHTA, CDR2 FQGNSA. The CDR3 sequence is CASSSTGNQPQHF. In nucleotides, the CDR3 is TGTGCCAGCAGCTCGACAGGGAATCAGCCCCAGCATTTT.

CDR3 DNA: TGTGCCAGCAGCCCTACCGGCGTGGACGAGCAGTACGTC. Protein: CASSPTGVDEQYV. The gene calls are TRBV7-2 and TRBJ2-7, with no clear D. The CDR3 runs 13 residues. The V gene lost 5 bases and the J gene lost 5 bases, with 13 bases spanning the gap. Germline CDR1 reads SGHTA; CDR2 reads FQGNSA.

This chain connects TRBV11-3 to TRBJ2-5, with D hard to call. With 1 base removed from V and 4 bases from J, the gap between germline ends came to 7 bases. Germline CDR1 reads SGHNT; CDR2 reads YENEEA. There are 13 residues in the CDR3. CDR3 residues: CASSLGQSETQYF. The DNA of the CDR3 is TGTGCCAGCAGCTTAGGGCAGTCAGAGACCCAGTACTTC.

V and J are TRBV7-6 and TRBJ2-3, with a possible D match to TRBD1 (5 bases). The germline gives CDR1 SGHVS, CDR2 FNYEAQ. Trimming cost V 1 base and J 1 base, with 9 bases left between them. The CDR3 contains 15 residues. As DNA, the CDR3 is TGTGCCAGCAGCTTAGGGGGCGTGGGCACAGATACGCAGTATTTT. Translating it yields CASSLGGVGTDTQYF.

This sequence joins TRBV7-2 and TRBJ2-5; 9 bases match TRBD2. The CDR3 is made up of 15 amino acids. With 2 bases clipped from V and 2 bases from J, the junction kept 3 bases outside the gene matches. Germline values: CDR1 SGHTA, CDR2 FQGNSA. In DNA, the CDR3 is TGTGCCAGCAGCTTAAATAGCGGGGGACAAGAGACCCAGTACTTC. Its protein is CASSLNSGGQETQYF.

The J gene is TRBJ1-6, the V gene TRBV7-6; D ambiguous. Trimming pared 3 bases from V and 6 bases from J, leaving 15 bases between. The V gene's germline CDR1 is SGHVS and CDR2 FNYEAQ. The CDR3 runs to 16 residues. The CDR3 DNA is TGTGCCAGCAGCTTGGAAACGCAAGGTCCTAATTCACCCCTCCACTTT. It translates to CASSLETQGPNSPLHF.

As for this clone: The sample holds other DNA sequences that translate to the same CDR3. The chain uses TRBV9 and TRBJ2-3; no clear D gene. With 2 bases removed from V and 3 bases from J, the gap between germline ends came to 10 bases. Looked up from germline, CDR1 is SGDLS and CDR2 is YYNGEE. CDR3 length: 14 amino acids. CDR3 amino acids: CASSVYGPTDTQYF. The CDR3 bases are TGTGCCAGCAGCGTCTATGGACCTACAGATACGCAGTATTTT.

The J gene is TRBJ2-7, the V gene TRBV6-1, with TRBD2 as a possible D gene (5 bases). The V end was cut by 9 bases, the J end by 2 bases, with 11 bases between. The CDR3 sequence is 12 residues long. The germline CDR1 and CDR2 sequences are MNHNS and SASEGT. The CDR3 sequence is CASTGRTYEQYF. Here the CDR3 DNA reads TGTGCCAGTACGGGAAGGACCTACGAGCAGTACTTC.

There are a few counts of this clone. The chain uses TRBV19 and TRBJ2-6; a possible D gene is TRBD1 (6 bases). Germline CDR1 LNHDA, CDR2 SQIVND (reference sequence). With 9 bases removed from V and 2 bases from J, the gap between germline ends came to 14 bases. The CDR3 extends over 15 amino acids. CDR3 region: CASARGIPGANVLTF. The CDR3 DNA sequence: TGTGCCAGCGCGAGGGGGATTCCTGGGGCCAACGTCCTGACTTTC. Looking up the rest from reference TRBV19 and TRBJ2-6 gives the full variable domain: DGGITQSPKYLFRKEGQNVTLSCEQNLNHDAMYWYRQDPGQGLRLIYYSQIVNDFQKGDIAEGYSVSREKKESFPLTVTSAQKNPTAFYLCASARGIPGANVLTFGAGSRLTVL.

In its sample, this clone was seen a few times. The chain carries TRBV6-4 and TRBJ2-1; tentative D call: TRBD1 (7 bases). This CDR3 comprises 14 residues. Trimming removed 6 bases from V and 14 bases from J, with 23 bases in between. Germline V CDR1 and CDR2: MRHNA, SNTAGT. The CDR3, as DNA: TGTGCCAGCAGACCACCGGGACAGACCAGGGGGGAGTTCTTC. This encodes CASRPPGQTRGEFF.

The gene calls are TRBV7-2 and TRBJ1-2, with D tentatively TRBD1 (6 bases). Germline lookup yields CDR1 SGHTA and CDR2 FQGNSA. V lost 0 bases and J 8 bases, leaving 10 bases between the germline ends. The length of the CDR3 is 13 residues. The CDR3 here is CASSLAQGLGYTF. In DNA, the CDR3 is TGTGCCAGCAGCTTAGCCCAGGGGTTAGGCTACACCTTC.

With regard to this clone: A much larger clone lies a single base off, so this may be a read error. The rearrangement uses TRBV28 and TRBJ2-1, with TRBD2 matching 9 bases. Germline loops: CDR1 MDHEN, CDR2 SYDVKM. CDR3 length: 17 amino acids. The V and J ends lost 6 bases and 8 bases, in that order; junction bases with no gene match: 17. The DNA for the CDR3 is TGTGCCAGCAGCGCCCCCCCCGGGCGGGGGGGCCGGGATGAGCAGTTCTTC. Translation gives CASSAPPGRGGRDEQFF.

The chain uses TRBV4-1 and TRBJ1-4; 7 bases line up with TRBD1. This CDR3 region has 14 residues. Germline V lookup: CDR1 MGHRA, CDR2 YSYEKL. Trimming removed 4 bases from V and 4 bases from J; junction bases left unmatched: 3. CDR3: CASSRQGDNEKLFF. CDR3 DNA sequence: TGCGCCAGCAGCCGACAGGGAGATAATGAAAAACTGTTTTTT.

J is TRBJ2-5 and V is TRBV11-3, with 10 bases matching TRBD1. V trimming: 3 bases; J trimming: 5 bases; junction bases outside the gene matches: 6. The CDR3 loop spans 15 amino acids. From germline, CDR1 is SGHNT and CDR2 YENEEA. CDR3: CASSLTGGAKETQYF. The CDR3 DNA is TGTGCCAGCAGCTTGACAGGGGGCGCGAAGGAGACCCAGTACTTC. Full variable domain (rest looked up from reference TRBV11-3 and TRBJ2-5): EAGVVQSPRYKIIEKKQPVAFWCNPISGHNTLYWYLQNLGQGPELLIRYENEEAVDDSQLPKDRFSAERLKGVDSTLKIQPAELGDSAVYLCASSLTGGAKETQYFGPGTRLLVL.

The chain uses TRBV28 and TRBJ1-2, with TRBD1 as a possible D gene (6 bases). Trimming cost V 5 bases and J 4 bases, with 14 bases left between them. The CDR3 consists of 14 residues. Per germline, CDR1 MDHEN and CDR2 SYDVKM. The CDR3 sequence: CASSLTGATYGYTF. The CDR3 DNA reads TGTGCCAGCAGTCTCACGGGGGCGACCTATGGCTACACCTTC.

This clone has just a few counts. Written as DNA, the CDR3 is TGTGCCATTCATACGGAAATGAACACTGAAGCTTTCTTT. Protein product: CAIHTEMNTEAFF. V and J are TRBV2 and TRBJ1-1; no clear D gene. CDR3 length: 13 residues. Germline CDR1 SNHLY, CDR2 FYNNEI. V was cut by 10 bases and J by 0 bases, with 12 bases left in between. The variable domain in full, with the rest retrieved from reference TRBV2 and TRBJ1-1, is EPEVTQTPSHQVTQMGQEVILRCVPISNHLYFYWYRQILGQKVEFLVSFYNNEISEKSEIFDDQFSVERPDGSNFTLKIRSTKLEDSAMYFCAIHTEMNTEAFFGQGTRLTVV.

This clone has only a few counts. The chain employs TRBV4-2 and TRBJ2-2; D unclear. CDR1 is LGHNA and CDR2 is YNFKEQ in the germline V gene. Trimming removed 3 bases at V and 1 base at J, with 9 bases between. CDR3 length: 15 amino acids. The chain's CDR3 is CASSQEKRNTGELFF. The CDR3 DNA follows: TGTGCCAGCAGCCAGGAAAAAAGGAACACCGGGGAGCTGTTTTTT.

The genes are TRBV6-5 and TRBJ1-2, with a possible D match to TRBD1 (6 bases). Germline-derived CDR1 and CDR2 are MNHEY and SVGAGI. The CDR3 is made up of 14 amino acids. V shed 6 bases and J shed 4 bases, with 15 bases lying between them. The CDR3 DNA reads as TGTGCCAGCAGGATAAGGACAGCATCCTATGGCTACACCTTC. Residues: CASRIRTASYGYTF.

The V gene is TRBV18, the J gene TRBJ2-1; 7 positions agree with TRBD1. Unmatched junction bases numbered 14, after V lost 0 bases and J lost 0 bases. The CDR3 is 20 amino acids. The germline V gene encodes CDR1 KGHSH and CDR2 LQKENI. The CDR3 region is CASSPPATGSLRGSYNEQFF. In DNA, the CDR3 is TGTGCCAGCTCACCACCGGCGACAGGGAGCCTAAGAGGCTCCTACAATGAGCAGTTCTTC.

J is TRBJ1-5 and V is TRBV11-2; D is unclear. V dropped 5 bases and J dropped 6 bases, with 11 bases sitting between them. Germline CDR1 and CDR2: SGHAT and FQNNGV. This CDR3 is 13 amino acids long. The CDR3 DNA sequence: TGTGCCAGCAGCCCGTCCGCCATTCAGCCCCAGCATTTT. This sequence encodes CASSPSAIQPQHF.

The sample holds a few counts of this clone. The CDR3, as DNA: TGTGCCAGCAGTTTCGGAAGGCACTATGGCTACACCTTC. Translated: CASSFGRHYGYTF. The chain links TRBV27 to TRBJ1-2, with D uncertain. The CDR3 has 13 amino acids. V dropped 3 bases and J dropped 3 bases, with 8 bases sitting between them. Germline V lookup: CDR1 MNHEY, CDR2 SMNVEV (reference sequence).

This clone appeared many times. The rearrangement links TRBV7-9 to TRBJ2-6; D is ambiguous. Germline-derived CDR1 and CDR2 are SEHNR and FQNEAQ (reference sequence). V was cut by 6 bases and J by 2 bases, with 5 bases left in between. The CDR3 has 13 amino acids. CDR3 sequence: CASRYTGANVLTF. CDR3 nucleotide sequence: TGTGCCAGCAGGTACACTGGGGCCAACGTCCTGACTTTC.

Only a few counts were recorded for this clone. The J gene is TRBJ1-3, the V gene TRBV15; TRBD1 matches 7 bases. Trimming at V came to 8 bases and at J to 3 bases, leaving 4 bases not matched to a gene. CDR1 and CDR2 from the germline V gene are LNHNV and YYDKDF (reference sequence). The CDR3 totals 13 residues. The CDR3 sequence: CATEQGRGNTIYF. In DNA, the CDR3 is TGTGCCACCGAACAGGGGCGTGGAAACACCATATATTTT.